This T cell receptor (beta chain) was captured by sequencing in a study of blood T cell repertoires in COVID-19. Study summary: The analysed material was cDNA or gDNA that came from T cells, B-cell-depleted T cells, or PBMCs.

Germline CDR1 is MNHNY and CDR2 is SVGAGI (reference sequence). J was trimmed by 7 bases and V by 6 bases; bases with no gene match: 3. The CDR3 loop spans 13 amino acids. Original analysis: From reference gene primer amplification, estimates of nucleated cell counts were derived. The repertoire was sequenced with immunoSEQ multiplex PCR; TCRdb's copy has only in-frame clones and lacks some. V and J calls and clone size are those listed in that table; D and trimming were worked out from the DNA. Of more than 65,000 clones in the sample, roughly 77% were seen once. The chain uses TRBV6-6 and TRBJ1-6; 7 nucleotides align to TRBD1. Sequencing used peripheral blood. The sequence came from a woman aged 70 to 79 with acute or convalescent COVID-19. The CDR3 here is CASRHRGNSPLHF. CDR3 DNA: TGTGCCAGCAGACACAGGGGAAATTCACCCCTCCACTTT.